This TCR beta chain stems from a study of blood T cells in healthy people across ages. Study at large: Researchers report that template switching captured about one barcoded beta molecule per two T cells.

Study findings and constraints: Naive T cell percentage showed a strong correlation with the diversity of TCR beta.

Those donating, healthy Caucasian individuals from Russia, were aged roughly 6 to 90. This CDR3 contains 15 residues. Trimming took 5 bases from V and 7 from J; bases not matched to a gene: 8. Germline V gives CDR1 SSHAT, CDR2 FNYEAQ (reference sequence). Together with a sample-barcoded 5' primer, a J-beta primer mix was included in a second PCR lasting 7 to 11 cycles. A tag from a template-switch adaptor with 12 random nucleotides marked each cDNA molecule. TCRdb analysed the 5' RACE reads with MiXCR anew, one entry per CDR3 protein. Here the sample spans nearly 800,000 distinct CDR3 sequences, roughly 50% being singletons. Notes on this clonotype: Its antigen is not known.

The clonotype originates from a middle-aged man in good health. V is TRBV7-7 and J is TRBJ2-2, with 9 bases fitting TRBD2. Sequenced sample: blood. The CDR3, as DNA: TGTGCCAGCAGCCTTAGCGGGAGAGAGGGCGGGGAGCTGTTTTTT. The encoded protein is CASSLSGREGGELFF. Based on the CDR3 plus reference TRBV7-7 and TRBJ2-2, the full variable domain is GAGVSQSPRYKVTKRGQDVTLRCDPISSHATLYWYQQALGQGPEFLTYFNYEAQPDKSGLPSDRFSAERPEGSISTLTIQRTEQRDSAMYRCASSLSGREGGELFFGEGSRLTVL.